This T cell receptor beta chain stems from a study of cytomegalovirus exposure and HLA in healthy donors. Findings of the study overall: Rarity characterized most TCR sequences, yet some public TCRs appeared in many donors. Across donors, presence/absence analyses took sequencing depth to be roughly uniform. In a later analysis, at a false discovery rate of 0.05, roughly 17,000 TCR beta sequences matched HLA alleles.

The PCR had 60 Vbeta and 13 Jbeta primers. Measured with immunoSEQ multiplex PCR; TCRdb has only the in-frame clones, and not every one. The sample includes more than 140,000 clones, roughly 80% seen only once; the top ten take around 1.5%. The CDR3 is made up of 15 amino acids. Per the germline V gene, CDR1 is SNHLY and CDR2 is FYNNEI. The V and J ends lost 4 bases and 10 bases, in that order; junction bases with no gene match: 15. Likely unrecorded immune exposures existed in these nominally healthy donors. With respect to this clone: Its matching antigen is unknown.

The sample taken for sequencing was PBMCs. The chain recombines TRBV2 with TRBJ2-5; 7 bases map to TRBD1. The clonotype was recovered from a female donor in good health and CMV-seronegative. Here the CDR3 DNA reads TGTGCCAGCAGTGTGGTCGGGACAGACAAAGGCCTCCAGTACTTC. It codes for CASSVVGTDKGLQYF.